The clone carrying this TCR beta chain was found once. These data come from a study of blood T cell repertoires in COVID-19. About the research overall: Sources were T cells, B-cell-depleted T cells, or PBMCs; the material itself was cDNA or gDNA.

Recruitment covered 20 to 25 US areas and drew participants whose ages spanned roughly 18 to 89 years. CDR1 is SGHTA, CDR2 FQGNSA, per germline. With V trimmed by 8 bases and J by 6 bases, 11 bases remained unmatched. The CDR3 runs to 14 residues. Some clones are missing from TCRdb's copy, which holds only in-frame ones; the method was immunoSEQ multiplex PCR. This sample has 150,000 or so clones, with more than 75% found just once. The V call is TRBV7-2, the J call TRBJ2-7; 9 nucleotides match TRBD1. Sample: PBMCs or T cells enriched from blood (not recorded which). This clonotype originated in a human donor with acute COVID-19. The donor label of this sample is uncertain. The CDR3 protein is CASRLPGTGLEQYF. CDR3 bases: TGTGCCAGCCGATTACCCGGGACAGGGCTCGAGCAGTACTTC.